The T cell receptor beta chain under discussion was sequenced for a study of T cells after yellow fever vaccination. TCRdb recomputed calls from the 5' RACE reads with MiXCR, one row per CDR3 protein. The repertoire has about 320,000 distinct CDR3 sequences, around 12% of them found once; the top ten carry about 3%. Broader study findings: It was the secondary response that reached its peak faster, day 5 versus 15, but it was weaker. Among all clonotypes, a small share was observed in both CD4 and CD8 compartments. Booster sampling recovered most clones from primary vaccination (under 98% CD4, roughly 90% CD8).

In germline, CDR1 is MDHEN, CDR2 SYDVKM. The CDR3 spans 12 residues. Trimming removed 10 bases from V and 5 bases from J, with 14 bases in between. Note on this clonotype: The antigen remains undetermined.

The specimen comprised CD4+ T cells sorted from PBMCs, sampled 15 days after the yellow fever booster vaccination. The V gene is TRBV28, the J gene TRBJ1-1; D uncertain. The source is a man younger than 30 who received the YFV17D yellow fever vaccine. This chain's CDR3 is CATKEGRTEAFF. In DNA, the CDR3 is TGTGCCACGAAGGAGGGTAGGACTGAAGCTTTCTTT.